This T cell receptor (beta chain) was captured by sequencing in a study of cytomegalovirus exposure and HLA in healthy donors (dated by TCRdb to 2016 to 2017). Regarding the study in general: According to an earlier analysis of 587 of the donors, about 179 million T cells yielded roughly 110 million unique TCR beta sequences and approximately 280 Gb of sequence data. To predict cytomegalovirus infection status, the study brought together high-throughput TCR immunosequencing, statistical association of individual TCRs with disease status, and machine learning. All discovery cohort repertoires had been generated on a single sequencing platform. Besides the first cohort of roughly 660 subjects, a separate validation cohort made up of 120 or so different subjects was used. A later genetic analysis used genome-wide SNP genotypes for about 55% of the 666 donors, treating that subset as a discovery cohort. Donor age, sex, ethnicity and CMV serostatus were compiled alongside the repertoire data. Among about 360 genotyped donors of the cohort, an average of around 240,000 unique TCR beta nucleotide sequences were sequenced per donor, about a sixth of them non-productive. The study was designed to test whether signatures of past pathogen exposure could be identified by cataloging public T cell receptors. The later analysis used no new phenotypic data to find candidate immune exposures, relying instead on TCR beta sequences and their occurrence across donors. Of the roughly 410 genotyped donors, over 80% were placed in the genetic ancestry cluster associated with self-reported Caucasian donors. The number of typed donors differed by locus: roughly 629-640 for A, B, C, DRB1 and DQB1; approximately 530 for DQA1; about 600 for DPA1; and some 470 for DPB1. A later analysis re-analyzed previously published TCR beta repertoires from approximately 700 donors and added high-resolution HLA genotyping to study TCR occurrence patterns. Both class I and class II loci were covered by HLA typing, at four-digit resolution. An earlier analysis of around 640 of the donors used high-throughput TCR beta sequencing to judge whether each TCR beta V gene segment behaved as functional or pseudogenic. Roughly 5 DR-DQ haplotypes were handled as single units for association and clustering, since linkage in the cohort was strong. The T cell repertoires of around 730 subjects were profiled by immunosequencing and related to cytomegalovirus serostatus. Roughly 300 gigabases of sequencing data and 70 million to 95 million unique TCR sequences made up an early release that covered some 640 HLA-typed donors.

Summary of the overall study and its limitations: Because counts were too low, roughly 16 rarely observed V segments, including chromosome 9 orphons, were excluded from the earlier analysis of some 540 of the donors. An earlier analysis of around 540 of the donors showed that most TCR beta V segments appeared in productive rearrangements either about 90% or about 30% of the time, which broadly matched IMGT annotations. According to a later analysis, parvovirus B19, influenza, CMV and Epstein-Barr virus appeared linked to several top co-occurrence clusters. A total of roughly 160 TCR beta chains were listed by the study as associated with cytomegalovirus. A further reported finding was that TCR beta sequences accurately predicted the HLA-A and HLA-B alleles for most subjects in the first cohort. According to a later genetic analysis, donors in an Asian-associated ancestry cluster had fewer N-insertions in productive TCRs than the roughly 660-donor mean. In a later analysis, the rate of TCR association differed among HLA loci, with DRB1 alleles having the most associated TCRs and HLA-C alleles having the fewest. In this cohort, only TCR beta chains were sequenced, and detectable features were limited by the absence of alpha or paired-chain data. Some IMGT-functional V segments, including TRBV6-2 and TRBV6-3, could not be told apart with the 87-base-pair reads, so those segments were excluded. At a false discovery rate of 0.05, a later analysis linked approximately 18,000 TCR beta sequences to specific HLA alleles. According to the authors, the approach could potentially be generalized to other disease states and immunological phenotypes. In a later analysis, most CMV-associated TCR beta chains were found to appear HLA-restricted, with HLA associations seemingly driven largely by CMV exposure. In a later genetic analysis, a missense DCLRE1C variant was associated with V-gene and J-gene trimming of TCR beta chains, and the association was replicated in an independent cohort. Because HLA typing was unavailable for some donors at each locus, only the typed subset was used in association tests. Immune exposure information for the cohort was limited to CMV serostatus. Sequencing depth was assumed to be roughly uniform across donors in the presence/absence analyses, though that assumption may not hold. Correlated functional status among segregating V segments might reflect linkage disequilibrium, but an unknown experimental factor could not be ruled out. Most TCR sequences were observed very rarely across donors, whereas some public TCRs were present in many individuals. A later analysis found that HLA-associated TCR beta chains were more clonally expanded and had lower generation probabilities than equally common non-associated chains. Assigning TCR associations to individual alleles was difficult when HLA alleles, especially DR and DQ, strongly co-occurred. A group of highly shared sequence variants was considered likely to be a technical artifact of the sequencing pipeline. A few of the identified cytomegalovirus-associated TCR beta chains were confirmed in vitro to be specific for cytomegalovirus antigens. The classifier was reported to diagnose cytomegalovirus status with high specificity and sensitivity in both the original cohort and the validation cohort.

Points on this clone: Its antigen is not yet known. One base away there is no much larger clone; base qualities are not given.

The library was built by means of the immunoSEQ multiplex PCR assay. A mixture of 60 forward primers for TCR Vbeta segments and 13 reverse primers for TCR Jbeta segments was used in the multiplex PCR. A multiplex PCR assay on genomic DNA amplified the CDR3 region of rearranged TCR beta genes. The amplified TCR beta libraries were sequenced on the Illumina HiSeq System as 87-base-pair reads. The source study handled its data this way. A later analysis counted approximately 74 million unique TCR beta chains across the 600 to 850 repertoires, and about 10 million of these chains were shared by at least two donors. Raw reads were error-corrected and collapsed into unique sequences by a nearest-neighbor algorithm in which closely related sequences were merged to remove PCR and sequencing errors. Alignment of CDR3 sequences to IMGT reference sequences was used to assign V, D and J gene segments. For a sequence to be retained, a match of at least six nucleotides was required to both a V gene segment and a J gene segment. Rearrangements were called productive when the CDR3 lacked stop codons and stayed in frame with V and J; all others were non-productive. Following IMGT convention, CDR3 was defined as the stretch from the second conserved V-encoded cysteine up to the conserved J-encoded phenylalanine. Sequences without an unambiguous match to a single V gene segment were excluded from the earlier analysis of several hundred of the donors. An earlier analysis of 450 to 650 of the donors called V segments functional above 56.7% productive rearrangements and segregating when the between-donor standard deviation exceeded 5%. A statistical classification framework was built for diagnosing cytomegalovirus status from the catalog of TCR beta chain sequences. A later analysis assigned V and J genes by comparing TCR nucleotide sequences with IMGT/GENE-DB human TR gene sequences. The TCRdist pipeline was used in a later analysis to assign CDR3 sequences and most-parsimonious VDJ recombination scenarios. In a later analysis, each TCR beta chain was defined by its CDR3 amino acid sequence together with its V-gene family, and reads without a unique V-gene family were excluded. As a way to deal with suspected cross-contamination and a sequencing artifact, a later analysis dropped 592 nucleotide sequences that were highly shared and had low generation probability. In a later analysis, a clonal expansion index for each public chain was calculated from normalized within-repertoire ranks of inferred template counts. Generation probabilities in a later analysis came from a VDJ recombination model fitted to out-of-frame rearrangements, and those results were checked against IGoR. Hypergeometric tests were used in a later analysis to score TCR-TCR, TCR-HLA and TCR-CMV co-occurrence, with a repertoire-size bias correction applied to the TCR pairs. In a later analysis, false discovery rates were estimated by permuting HLA or CMV assignments 20 times. A later analysis grouped co-occurring TCRs with DBSCAN, adding TCRdist sequence similarity when clustering within HLA-allele-positive subsets. Repertoires with fewer than 30,000 or more than 120,000 public chains, plus five repertoires with anomalous nucleotide sharing, were excluded from co-occurrence clustering. TCRdb holds this immuneACCESS table with in-frame rearrangements only. Some clones are missing; in checked studies, unresolved V genes explain under half, and the rest has no known cause. V and J calls and clone size are those listed in that table; D and trimming were worked out from the DNA. The sample contains under 200,000 clones, 75% to 85% of them found a single time. Roughly 10% of the sample is in the top ten clones.

The CDR3 contains 15 residues, cysteine and phenylalanine counted. The kept DNA is CDR3 alone, 45 bases in frame from the first base. Germline trimming: 5 bases from V, 2 bases from J; junction bases outside gene matches: 3. Based on the germline V gene, the CDR1 and CDR2 sequences are SGHTA and FQGNSA. The cohort comprised some 680 healthy bone marrow donors. At the time of sampling, every cohort member was nominally healthy, though immune exposures that went unrecorded were likely present. The donor was CMV seropositive and was included in the group of 250 to 300 seropositive cohort members. A peripheral blood sample was collected from each donor, and TCR beta sequencing was performed on peripheral blood mononuclear cells. Genomic DNA extraction from the blood cell samples was performed with the Qiagen DNeasy Blood Extraction Kit.

The receptor comes from a man between 45 and 60 years old in good health and CMV-seropositive. The V and J genes are TRBV7-2 and TRBJ2-5, with 12 central nucleotides matching TRBD2. The sample taken for sequencing was PBMCs. Here the CDR3 is given as CASSRTSGAQETQYF. The base sequence is TGTGCCAGCAGCCGGACTAGCGGGGCTCAAGAGACCCAGTACTTC.